The count of the clone carrying this TCR beta chain is one. This entry is derived from a study of blood T cell repertoires in COVID-19. Looking at the study overall: Acute and convalescent COVID-19 samples came from the United States, Italy and Spain. Sources were T cells, B-cell-depleted T cells, or PBMCs; the material itself was cDNA or gDNA.

V lost 0 bases, J lost 2 bases, and 5 bases stayed unmatched. Germline lookup yields CDR1 SGHRS and CDR2 YFSETQ. CDR3 length: 15 residues. In the original workflow: The authors estimated nucleated cell counts from reference gene primer amplification. Profiling relied on immunoSEQ multiplex PCR, and the TCRdb table lists in-frame clones only, not all of them. V, J and clone size derive from that table, while D and trimming were established from the DNA sequence. The sample has roughly 180,000 clones, 86% seen once. This TCR was recovered from a woman aged 30 to 39 with active or convalescent COVID-19. The rearrangement uses TRBV5-1 and TRBJ2-7; 7 bases are a match to TRBD1. Sequenced input: peripheral blood. This CDR3 is CASSLGGTETYEQYF. Written as DNA, the CDR3 is TGCGCCAGCAGCTTGGGGGGGACAGAGACCTACGAGCAGTACTTC.